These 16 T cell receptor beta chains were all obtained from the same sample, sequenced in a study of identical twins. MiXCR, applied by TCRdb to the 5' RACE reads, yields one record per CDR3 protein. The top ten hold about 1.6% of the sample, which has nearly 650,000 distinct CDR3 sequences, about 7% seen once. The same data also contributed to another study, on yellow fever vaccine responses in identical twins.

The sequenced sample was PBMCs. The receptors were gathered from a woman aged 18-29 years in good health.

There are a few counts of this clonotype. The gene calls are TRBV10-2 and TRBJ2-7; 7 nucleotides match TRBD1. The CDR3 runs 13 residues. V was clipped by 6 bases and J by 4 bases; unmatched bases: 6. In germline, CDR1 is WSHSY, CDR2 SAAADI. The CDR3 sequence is CASSDDRAYEQYV. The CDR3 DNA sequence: TGCGCCAGCAGCGATGACAGGGCATACGAGCAGTACGTC.

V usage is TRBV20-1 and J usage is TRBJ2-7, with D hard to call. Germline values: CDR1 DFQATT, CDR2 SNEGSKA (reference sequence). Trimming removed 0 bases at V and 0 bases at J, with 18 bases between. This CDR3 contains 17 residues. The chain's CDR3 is CSARDKDRAIVSYEQYF. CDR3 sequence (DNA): TGCAGTGCTAGAGATAAAGATCGGGCGATAGTCTCCTACGAGCAGTACTTC.

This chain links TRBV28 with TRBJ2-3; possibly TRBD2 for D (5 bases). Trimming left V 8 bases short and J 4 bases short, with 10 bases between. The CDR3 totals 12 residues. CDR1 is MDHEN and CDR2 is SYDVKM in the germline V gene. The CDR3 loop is CASLLAPDTQYF. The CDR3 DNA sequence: TGTGCCAGCCTTCTAGCCCCAGATACGCAGTATTTT.

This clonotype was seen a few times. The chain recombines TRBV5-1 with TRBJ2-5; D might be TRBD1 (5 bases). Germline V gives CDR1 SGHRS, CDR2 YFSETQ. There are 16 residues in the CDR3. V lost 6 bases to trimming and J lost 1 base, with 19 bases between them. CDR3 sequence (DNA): TGCGCCAGCACTTTGTCTCCATCAGGGTTCCAAGAGACCCAGTACTTC. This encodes CASTLSPSGFQETQYF. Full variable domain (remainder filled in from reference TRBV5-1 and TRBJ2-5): KAGVTQTPRYLIKTRGQQVTLSCSPISGHRSVSWYQQTPGQGLQFLFEYFSETQRNKGNFPGRFSGRQFSNSRSEMNVSTLELGDSALYLCASTLSPSGFQETQYFGPGTRLLVL.

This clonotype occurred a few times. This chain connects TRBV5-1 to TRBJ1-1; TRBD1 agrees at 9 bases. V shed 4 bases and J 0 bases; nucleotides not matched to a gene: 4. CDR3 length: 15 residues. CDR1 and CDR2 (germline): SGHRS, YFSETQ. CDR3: CASSGNRGLNTEAFF. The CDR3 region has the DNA TGCGCCAGCAGCGGTAACAGGGGGCTGAACACTGAAGCTTTCTTT.

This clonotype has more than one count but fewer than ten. The CDR3: CATRGTSGEQFF. The DNA for the CDR3 is TGTGCCACCAGGGGGACTAGCGGGGAGCAGTTCTTC. This chain connects TRBV24-1 to TRBJ2-1, with 12 bases that match TRBD2. This CDR3 comprises 12 residues. Germline loops: CDR1 KGHDR, CDR2 SFDVKD. Losses at the gene ends were 7 bases for V and 10 bases for J; bases not matched to a gene: 1.

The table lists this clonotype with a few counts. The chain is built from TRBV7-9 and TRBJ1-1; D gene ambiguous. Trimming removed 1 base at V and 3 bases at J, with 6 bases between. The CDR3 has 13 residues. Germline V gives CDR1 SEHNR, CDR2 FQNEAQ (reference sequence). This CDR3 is CASSLESYTEAFF. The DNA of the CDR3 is TGTGCCAGCAGCTTAGAATCGTACACTGAAGCTTTCTTT.

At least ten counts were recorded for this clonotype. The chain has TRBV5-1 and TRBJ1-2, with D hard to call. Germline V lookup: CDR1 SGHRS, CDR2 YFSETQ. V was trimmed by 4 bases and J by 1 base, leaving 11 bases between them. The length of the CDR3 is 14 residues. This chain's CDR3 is CASSADPVNYGYTF. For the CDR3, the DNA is TGCGCCAGCAGCGCGGATCCAGTTAACTATGGCTACACCTTC.

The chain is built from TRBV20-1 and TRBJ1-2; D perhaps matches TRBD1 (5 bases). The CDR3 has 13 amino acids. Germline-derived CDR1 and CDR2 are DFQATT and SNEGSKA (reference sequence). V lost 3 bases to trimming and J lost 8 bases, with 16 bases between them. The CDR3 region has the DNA TGCAGTGCTAGGCGGGTGGGGGATGCGGGCTACACCTTC. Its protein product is CSARRVGDAGYTF.

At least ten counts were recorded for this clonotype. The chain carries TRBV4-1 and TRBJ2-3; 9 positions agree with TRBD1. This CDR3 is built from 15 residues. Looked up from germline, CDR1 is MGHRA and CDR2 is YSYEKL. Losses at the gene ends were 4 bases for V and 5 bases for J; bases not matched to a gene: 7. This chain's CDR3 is CASSRPTGGEDTQYF. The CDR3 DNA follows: TGCGCCAGCAGCCGACCGACAGGGGGAGAAGATACGCAGTATTTT.

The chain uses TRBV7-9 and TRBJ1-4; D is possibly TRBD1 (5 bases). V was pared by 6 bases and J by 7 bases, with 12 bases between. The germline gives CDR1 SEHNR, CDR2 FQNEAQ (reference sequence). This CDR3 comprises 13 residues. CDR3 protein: CASRVGLAEKLFF. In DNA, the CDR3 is TGTGCCAGCAGAGTGGGACTAGCTGAAAAACTGTTTTTT.

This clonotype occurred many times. CDR3 bases: TGTGCCAGCAGCTTGTGGCTAGCGGGAGGTAGCATTCAGTACTTC. It translates to CASSLWLAGGSIQYF. V usage is TRBV5-6 and J usage is TRBJ2-4; 11 nucleotides line up with TRBD2. The CDR3 sequence is 15 residues long. With V trimmed by 1 base and J by 9 bases, 6 bases remained unmatched. CDR1 and CDR2 from the germline V gene are SGHDT and YYEEEE.

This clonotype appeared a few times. The CDR3, as DNA: TGCAGTGCTAGAGTTAGGGGTGAAAAACTGTTTTTT. Its translation: CSARVRGEKLFF. The rearrangement joins TRBV20-1 to TRBJ1-4; the D gene is possibly TRBD1 (5 bases). Germline CDR1 and CDR2: DFQATT and SNEGSKA (reference sequence). Between the trimmed V and J ends, which lost 1 base and 7 bases, there was a span of 7 bases. The CDR3 spans 12 residues.

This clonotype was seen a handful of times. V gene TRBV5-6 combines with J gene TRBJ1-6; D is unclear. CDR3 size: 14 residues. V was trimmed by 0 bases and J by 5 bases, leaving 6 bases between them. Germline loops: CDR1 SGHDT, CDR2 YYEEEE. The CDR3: CASSLAGNNSPLHF. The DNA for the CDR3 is TGTGCCAGCAGCTTGGCGGGGAATAATTCACCCCTCCACTTT. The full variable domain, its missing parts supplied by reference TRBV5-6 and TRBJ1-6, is DAGVTQSPTHLIKTRGQQVTLRCSPKSGHDTVSWYQQALGQGPQFIFQYYEEEERQRGNFPDRFSGHQFPNYSSELNVNALLLGDSALYLCASSLAGNNSPLHFGNGTRLTVT.

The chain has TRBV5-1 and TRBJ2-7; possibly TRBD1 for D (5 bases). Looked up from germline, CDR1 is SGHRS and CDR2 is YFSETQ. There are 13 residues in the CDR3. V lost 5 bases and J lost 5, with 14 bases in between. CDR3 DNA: TGCGCCAGCAGTGGGGCTCGGATCCACGAGCAGTACTTC. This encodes CASSGARIHEQYF.

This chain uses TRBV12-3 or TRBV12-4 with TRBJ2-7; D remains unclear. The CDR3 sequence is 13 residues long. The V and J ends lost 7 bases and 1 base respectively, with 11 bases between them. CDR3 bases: TGTGCCAGCACCTCCCCCAATTCCTACGAGCAGTACTTC. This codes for CASTSPNSYEQYF.